The 21 T cell receptor beta chains below all came from one sample that was sequenced in a study of cytomegalovirus exposure and HLA in healthy donors. Researchers ran the PCR with 60 Vbeta and 13 Jbeta primers. The assay was immunoSEQ multiplex PCR, and TCRdb's table has in-frame clones only and misses some. This repertoire shows 55,000 to 65,000 clones, around 83% found once; its top ten account for 1.6%. The specimen sequenced was PBMCs. These receptors all stem from a human donor in good health.

DNA for the CDR3: TGTGCCTCGGGGGGGGGAGGCCAGGGAGGTAACTACGAGCAGTACTTC. Its protein is CASGGGGQGGNYEQYF. The rearrangement uses TRBV10-3 and TRBJ2-7; 8 bases fit TRBD2. V lost 11 bases and J lost 3; bases outside the gene matches: 18. The CDR3 is 16 residues long. Germline V gene lookup returns CDR1 ENHRY and CDR2 SYGVKD.

In this sample, this clone turned up once. The rearrangement uses TRBV7-9 and TRBJ1-2; TRBD1 might be the D (6 bases). In germline, CDR1 is SEHNR, CDR2 FQNEAQ (reference sequence). The CDR3 is 16 amino acids. This chain's CDR3 is CETHFYRDTRDYGYTF. CDR3 in DNA: TGTGAGACGCATTTCTACCGGGACACAAGGGACTATGGCTACACCTTC.

The chain recombines TRBV10-3 with TRBJ2-5; 7 nucleotides match TRBD1. With the DNA end fitting TRBJ2-7 better, the J assignment may be wrong. CDR1 is ENHRY and CDR2 is SYGVKD in the germline V gene. This CDR3 is 16 amino acids long. This CDR3 reads CAISARKGTVSYEQYF. DNA for the CDR3: TGTGCCATCAGTGCGCGAAAAGGGACAGTCTCCTACGAGCAGTACTTC.

This clone was seen only once. This chain links TRBV4-3 with TRBJ2-1; 16 bases match TRBD2. The V gene end was trimmed by 0 bases and the J gene end by 5 bases; junction bases not matched to a gene: 10. The CDR3 has 20 amino acids. Per the germline V gene, CDR1 is LGHNA and CDR2 is YSLEER. The CDR3 reads CASSQDSRPGLAGGDNEQFF. The CDR3 DNA is TGCGCCAGCAGCCAAGATTCGCGGCCGGGACTAGCGGGGGGGGACAATGAGCAGTTCTTC.

The rearrangement uses TRBV7-2 and TRBJ2-7, with 7 bases aligning to TRBD2. Per the germline V gene, CDR1 is SGHTA and CDR2 is FQGNSA. V gave up 2 bases and J gave up 2 bases; unmatched junction bases: 9. CDR3 size: 16 residues. The CDR3 region is CASSLRGGEGTYEQYF. The CDR3 region has the DNA TGTGCCAGCAGCTTACGCGGAGGGGAGGGGACCTACGAGCAGTACTTC. Based on the CDR3 plus reference TRBV7-2 and TRBJ2-7, the full variable domain is GAGVSQSPSNKVTEKGKDVELRCDPISGHTALYWYRQSLGQGLEFLIYFQGNSAPDKSGLPSDRFSAERTGGSVSTLTIQRTQQEDSAVYLCASSLRGGEGTYEQYFGPGTRLTVT.

The chain joins TRBV18 to TRBJ2-2, with D hard to call. Between the trimmed V and J ends, which lost 1 base and 1 base, there was a span of 7 bases. Per germline, CDR1 KGHSH and CDR2 LQKENI. This CDR3 spans 15 amino acids. CDR3 coding DNA: TGTGCCAGCTCACCACGGAGTCAGAACACCGGGGAGCTGTTTTTT. Amino acids: CASSPRSQNTGELFF.

A few counts support this clone. The chain couples TRBV5-4 to TRBJ2-3, with TRBD2 matching over 11 bases. CDR1 is SGHNT and CDR2 is YYREEE in the germline V gene (reference sequence). V was clipped by 4 bases and J by 7 bases; unmatched bases: 8. The CDR3 runs to 15 residues. CDR3 sequence: CASSQGLAEINTQYF. The CDR3 DNA reads as TGTGCCAGCAGCCAGGGACTAGCGGAGATAAATACGCAGTATTTT. Based on the CDR3 plus reference TRBV5-4 and TRBJ2-3, the full variable domain is ETGVTQSPTHLIKTRGQQVTLRCSSQSGHNTVSWYQQALGQGPQFIFQYYREEENGRGNFPPRFSGLQFPNYSSELNVNALELDDSALYLCASSQGLAEINTQYFGPGTRLTVL.

By proportion, this clone is medium-sized (0.01 to 0.1%). The V call is TRBV21-1, the J call TRBJ1-1. TRBV21-1 corresponds to a pseudogene. The CDR3 extends over 11 amino acids. Written as DNA, the CDR3 is TGTGCCAGCAGCAAAGGCCGGGAAGCTTTCTTT. As protein: CASSKGREAFF.

This chain links TRBV7-2 with TRBJ2-7; 10 bases agree with TRBD2. CDR3 size: 15 residues. Looked up from germline, CDR1 is SGHTA and CDR2 is FQGNSA. V lost 2 bases, J lost 1 base, and 2 bases stayed unmatched. CDR3 bases: TGTGCCAGCAGCTTACTAGCGGGAGAGTCCTACGAGCAGTACTTC. As protein: CASSLLAGESYEQYF. The variable domain in full, completed from reference TRBV7-2 and TRBJ2-7, reads GAGVSQSPSNKVTEKGKDVELRCDPISGHTALYWYRQSLGQGLEFLIYFQGNSAPDKSGLPSDRFSAERTGGSVSTLTIQRTQQEDSAVYLCASSLLAGESYEQYFGPGTRLTVT.

This chain connects TRBV7-8 to TRBJ1-6; no reliable D call. The CDR3 is made up of 15 amino acids. Germline CDR1 is SGHVS and CDR2 is FQNEAQ. V shed 2 bases and J shed 4 bases, with 9 bases lying between them. CDR3 protein: CASSLMGQYNSPLHF. CDR3 coding DNA: TGTGCCAGCAGCTTAATGGGCCAGTATAATTCACCCCTCCACTTT. The full variable domain, in which reference TRBV7-8 and TRBJ1-6 provide the parts outside the CDR3, is GAGVSQSPRYKVAKRGQDVALRCDPISGHVSLFWYQQALGQGPEFLTYFQNEAQLDKSGLPSDRFFAERPEGSVSTLKIQRTQQEDSAVYLCASSLMGQYNSPLHFGNGTRLTVT.

The chain couples TRBV19 to TRBJ2-7, with D possibly being TRBD1 (6 bases). There are 13 residues in the CDR3. The germline V gene encodes CDR1 LNHDA and CDR2 SQIVND (reference sequence). V lost 2 bases and J 1 base, leaving 6 bases between the germline ends. The CDR3 reads CASSIQGSYEQYF. Written as DNA, the CDR3 is TGTGCCAGTAGTATACAGGGGTCCTACGAGCAGTACTTC.

The chain links TRBV6-4 to TRBJ2-1; 7 positions match TRBD1. Trimming removed 0 bases from V and 4 bases from J; junction bases left unmatched: 3. This CDR3 contains 15 residues. CDR1 and CDR2 from the germline V gene are MRHNA and SNTAGT. CDR3 residues: CASSDSQQGYNEQFF. CDR3 DNA sequence: TGTGCCAGCAGTGACTCCCAACAGGGGTACAATGAGCAGTTCTTC.

V usage is TRBV9 and J usage is TRBJ2-1; D is ambiguous. With 0 bases removed from V and 12 bases from J, the gap between germline ends came to 10 bases. CDR3 length: 12 amino acids. Germline CDR1 reads SGDLS; CDR2 reads YYNGEE. Here the CDR3 reads CASSVGPSAQFF. Here the CDR3 DNA reads TGTGCCAGCAGCGTAGGGCCTAGTGCGCAGTTCTTC.

This clone was counted between two and nine times. The genes are TRBV2 and TRBJ2-2; 14 bases match TRBD2. CDR1 SNHLY and CDR2 FYNNEI come from the germline V gene. The V gene end was trimmed by 8 bases and the J gene end by 4 bases; junction bases not matched to a gene: 3. The CDR3 runs to 15 residues. The CDR3 DNA follows: TGTGCCAGCTCGACTAGCGGGAGGGGCACCGGGGAGCTGTTTTTT. It encodes CASSTSGRGTGELFF.

The chain links TRBV6-6 to TRBJ1-1; D is unresolved. The CDR3 length is 13 residues. V lost 9 bases and J lost 4, with 15 bases in between. Germline-derived CDR1 and CDR2 are MNHNY and SVGAGI (reference sequence). The CDR3 DNA reads as TGTGCCAGTACCAGGCTTGCAGGCACTGAAGCTTTCTTT. The encoded protein is CASTRLAGTEAFF.

This clone was detected once. The CDR3 DNA is TGTGCCAGCAGCTTGCGCGGGACAGGATTGTACGAGCAGTACTTC. Translated, it gives CASSLRGTGLYEQYF. V and J are TRBV11-2 and TRBJ2-7, with 8 bases identical to TRBD1. V was clipped by 3 bases and J by 4 bases; unmatched bases: 8. Germline V gives CDR1 SGHAT, CDR2 FQNNGV. The CDR3 has 15 amino acids.

The chain uses TRBV5-1 and TRBJ2-5, with 12 bases matching TRBD2. The V and J ends lost 4 bases and 2 bases, in that order; junction bases with no gene match: 9. The CDR3 sequence is 17 residues long. CDR1 is SGHRS, CDR2 YFSETQ, per germline. The CDR3 here is CASSLAGLAGWQETQYF. CDR3 bases: TGCGCCAGCAGCCTCGCAGGACTAGCGGGATGGCAAGAGACCCAGTACTTC.

This chain joins TRBV7-8 and TRBJ2-5, with D perhaps matching TRBD1 (6 bases). The CDR3 is made up of 14 amino acids. The germline CDR1 and CDR2 sequences are SGHVS and FQNEAQ. The V gene lost 6 bases and the J gene lost 2 bases, with 13 bases spanning the gap. This CDR3 is CASRGPGHQETQYF. CDR3 DNA: TGTGCCAGCAGGGGACCGGGACATCAAGAGACCCAGTACTTC.

V is TRBV11-2 and J is TRBJ2-3, with D possibly TRBD2 on 7 matching bases. Trimming shortened V by 3 bases and J by 5 bases, and 15 bases separated the two germline ends. The germline gives CDR1 SGHAT, CDR2 FQNNGV. This CDR3 is built from 15 residues. The DNA for the CDR3 is TGTGCCAGCAGCTTCTTAAGGGGGGGCGGAGATACGCAGTATTTT. This sequence encodes CASSFLRGGGDTQYF.

This chain uses TRBV19 with TRBJ1-4; D is ambiguous. Looked up from germline, CDR1 is LNHDA and CDR2 is SQIVND (reference sequence). The length of the CDR3 is 12 residues. The V end lost 8 bases, the J end lost 6 bases, and 10 bases lay between the germline ends. The CDR3 DNA reads as TGTGCCAGTCGAGGGCCCTATGAAAAACTGTTTTTT. Protein product: CASRGPYEKLFF. Filled out from reference TRBV19 and TRBJ1-4, the complete variable domain reads DGGITQSPKYLFRKEGQNVTLSCEQNLNHDAMYWYRQDPGQGLRLIYYSQIVNDFQKGDIAEGYSVSREKKESFPLTVTSAQKNPTAFYLCASRGPYEKLFFGSGTQLSVL.

The chain combines TRBV4-1 with TRBJ2-7; 7 bases align to TRBD2. The length of the CDR3 is 14 residues. J was trimmed by 3 bases and V by 4 bases; bases with no gene match: 6. Per germline, CDR1 MGHRA and CDR2 YSYEKL. The CDR3 loop is CASSPERDYYEQYF. The CDR3 DNA reads TGCGCCAGCAGCCCCGAGCGGGACTACTACGAGCAGTACTTC.